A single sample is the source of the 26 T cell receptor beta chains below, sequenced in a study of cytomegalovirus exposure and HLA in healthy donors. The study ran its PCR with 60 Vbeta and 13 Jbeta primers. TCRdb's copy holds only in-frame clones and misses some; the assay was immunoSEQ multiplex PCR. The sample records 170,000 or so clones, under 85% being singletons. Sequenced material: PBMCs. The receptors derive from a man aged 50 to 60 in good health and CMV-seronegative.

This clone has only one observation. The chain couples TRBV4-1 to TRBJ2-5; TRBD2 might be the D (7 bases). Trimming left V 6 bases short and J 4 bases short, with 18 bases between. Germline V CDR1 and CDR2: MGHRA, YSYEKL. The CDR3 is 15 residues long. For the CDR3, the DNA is TGCGCCAGCAGGCCCTGGGGGGGGCCGGGAGAGACCCAGTACTTC. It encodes CASRPWGGPGETQYF.

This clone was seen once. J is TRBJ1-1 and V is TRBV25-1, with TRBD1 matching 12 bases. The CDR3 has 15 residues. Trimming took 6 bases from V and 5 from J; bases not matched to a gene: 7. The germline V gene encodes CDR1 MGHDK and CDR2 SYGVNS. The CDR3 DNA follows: TGTGCCAGCAGAGGGACAGGGGGCATTGGAACTGAAGCTTTCTTT. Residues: CASRGTGGIGTEAFF.

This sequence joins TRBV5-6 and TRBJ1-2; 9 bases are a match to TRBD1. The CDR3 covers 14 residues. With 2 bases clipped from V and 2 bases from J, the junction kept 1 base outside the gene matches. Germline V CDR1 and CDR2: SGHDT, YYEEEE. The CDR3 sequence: CASSLGQGNYGYTF. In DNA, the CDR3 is TGTGCCAGCAGCTTAGGACAGGGGAACTATGGCTACACCTTC.

The DNA for the CDR3 is TGCGCCAGCGGAAGGAGGACTGGCCATGCTAACGAGCAGTACTTC. Its translation is CASGRRTGHANEQYF. The chain employs TRBV5-1 and TRBJ2-5; TRBD2 might be the D (5 bases). With the DNA end fitting TRBJ2-7 better, the J assignment may be wrong. Germline CDR1 reads SGHRS; CDR2 reads YFSETQ. This CDR3 has 15 residues.

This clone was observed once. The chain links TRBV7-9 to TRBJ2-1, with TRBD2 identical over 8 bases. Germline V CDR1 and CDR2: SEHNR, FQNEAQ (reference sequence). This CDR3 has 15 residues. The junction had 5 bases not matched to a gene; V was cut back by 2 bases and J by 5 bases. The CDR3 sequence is CASSLLAGTNNEQFF. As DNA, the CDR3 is TGTGCCAGCAGCTTACTAGCGGGTACTAACAATGAGCAGTTCTTC.

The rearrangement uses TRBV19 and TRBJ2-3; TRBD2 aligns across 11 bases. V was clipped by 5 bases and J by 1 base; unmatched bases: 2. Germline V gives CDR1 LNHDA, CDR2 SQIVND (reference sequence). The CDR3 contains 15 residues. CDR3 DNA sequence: TGTGCCAGTAGTCTGACTAGCGGGGGCACAGATACGCAGTATTTT. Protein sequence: CASSLTSGGTDTQYF.

CDR3 nucleotide sequence: TGTGCCAGCAGCTTGGAGCCGGGGGGGCCGATAGATACGCAGTATTTT. Its protein is CASSLEPGGPIDTQYF. The V and J genes are TRBV5-4 and TRBJ2-3; 8 positions match TRBD2. V shed 0 bases and J 5 bases; nucleotides not matched to a gene: 8. This CDR3 is 16 amino acids long. Germline CDR1 is SGHNT and CDR2 is YYREEE (reference sequence).

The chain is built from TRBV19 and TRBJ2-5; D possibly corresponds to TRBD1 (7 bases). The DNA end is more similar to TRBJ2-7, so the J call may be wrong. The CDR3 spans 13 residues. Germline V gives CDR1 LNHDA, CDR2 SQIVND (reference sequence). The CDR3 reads CATGGTASYEQYF. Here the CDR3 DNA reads TGTGCCACCGGAGGGACAGCCTCCTACGAGCAGTACTTC.

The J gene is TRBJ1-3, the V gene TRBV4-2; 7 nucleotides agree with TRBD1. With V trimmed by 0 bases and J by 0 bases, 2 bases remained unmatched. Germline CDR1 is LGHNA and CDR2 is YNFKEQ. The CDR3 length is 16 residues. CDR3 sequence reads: CASSQETGTSGNTIYF. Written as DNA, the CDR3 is TGTGCCAGCAGCCAAGAGACAGGGACCTCTGGAAACACCATATATTTT.

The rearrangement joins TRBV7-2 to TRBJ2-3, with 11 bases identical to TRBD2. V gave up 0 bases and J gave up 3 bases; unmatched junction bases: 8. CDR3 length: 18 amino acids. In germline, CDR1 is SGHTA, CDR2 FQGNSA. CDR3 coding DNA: TGTGCCAGCAGCTTAGCTTATGCGGCTAGCGGGGGGACAGATACGCAGTATTTT. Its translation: CASSLAYAASGGTDTQYF.

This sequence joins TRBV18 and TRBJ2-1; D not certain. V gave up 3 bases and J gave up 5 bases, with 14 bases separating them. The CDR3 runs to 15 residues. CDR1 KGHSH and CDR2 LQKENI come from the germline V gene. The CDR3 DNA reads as TGTGCCAGCTCACCTCTTCCCGGGTCTGACAATGAGCAGTTCTTC. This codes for CASSPLPGSDNEQFF.

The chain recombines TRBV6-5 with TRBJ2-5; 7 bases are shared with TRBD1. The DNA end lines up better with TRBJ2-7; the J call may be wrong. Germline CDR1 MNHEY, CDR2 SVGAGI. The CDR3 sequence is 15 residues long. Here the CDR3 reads CASSYSRQGNGEQYF. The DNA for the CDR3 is TGTGCCAGCAGTTACTCGCGACAGGGAAATGGCGAGCAGTACTTC.

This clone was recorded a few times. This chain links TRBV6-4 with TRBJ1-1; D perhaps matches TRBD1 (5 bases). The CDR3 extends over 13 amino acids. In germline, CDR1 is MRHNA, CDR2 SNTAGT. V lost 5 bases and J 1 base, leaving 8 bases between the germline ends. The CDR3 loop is CASSHDRNTEAFF. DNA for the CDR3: TGTGCCAGCAGTCACGACAGGAACACTGAAGCTTTCTTT.

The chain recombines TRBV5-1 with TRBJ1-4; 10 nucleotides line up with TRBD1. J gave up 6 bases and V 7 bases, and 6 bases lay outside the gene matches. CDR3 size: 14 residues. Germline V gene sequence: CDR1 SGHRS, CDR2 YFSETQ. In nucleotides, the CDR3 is TGCGCCAGCCGATCCGGGACAGGGGATGAAAAACTGTTTTTT. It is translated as CASRSGTGDEKLFF.

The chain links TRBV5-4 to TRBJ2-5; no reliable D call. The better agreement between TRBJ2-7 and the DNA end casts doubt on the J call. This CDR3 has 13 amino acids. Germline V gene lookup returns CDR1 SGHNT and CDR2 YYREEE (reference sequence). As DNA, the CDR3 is TGTGCCAGCAGCCCTCCGCAATCCTACGAGCAGTACTTC. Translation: CASSPPQSYEQYF.

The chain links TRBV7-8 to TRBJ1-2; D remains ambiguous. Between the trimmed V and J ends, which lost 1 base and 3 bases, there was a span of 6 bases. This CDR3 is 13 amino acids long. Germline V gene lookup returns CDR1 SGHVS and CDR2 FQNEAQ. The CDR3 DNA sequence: TGTGCCAGCAGCTTAGGATCGGACTATGGCTACACCTTC. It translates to CASSLGSDYGYTF.

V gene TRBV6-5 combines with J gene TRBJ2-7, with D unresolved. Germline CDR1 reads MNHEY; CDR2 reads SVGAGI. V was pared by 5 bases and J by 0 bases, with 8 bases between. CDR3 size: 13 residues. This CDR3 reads CASSPPGSYEQYF. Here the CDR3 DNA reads TGTGCCAGCAGTCCTCCGGGCTCCTACGAGCAGTACTTC.

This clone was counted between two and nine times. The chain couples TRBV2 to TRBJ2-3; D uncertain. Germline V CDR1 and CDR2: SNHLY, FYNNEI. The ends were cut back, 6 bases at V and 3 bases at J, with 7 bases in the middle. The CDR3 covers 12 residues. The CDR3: CASSLRTDTQYF. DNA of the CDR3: TGTGCCAGCAGCCTTCGGACAGATACGCAGTATTTT.

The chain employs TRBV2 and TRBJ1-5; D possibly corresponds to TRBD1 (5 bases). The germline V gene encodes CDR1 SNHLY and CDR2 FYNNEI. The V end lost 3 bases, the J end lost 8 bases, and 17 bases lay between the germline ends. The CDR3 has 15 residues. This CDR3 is CASSDKGQGLKPQHF. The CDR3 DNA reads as TGTGCCAGCAGTGATAAGGGGCAGGGACTAAAGCCCCAGCATTTT. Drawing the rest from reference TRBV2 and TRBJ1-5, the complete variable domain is EPEVTQTPSHQVTQMGQEVILRCVPISNHLYFYWYRQILGQKVEFLVSFYNNEISEKSEIFDDQFSVERPDGSNFTLKIRSTKLEDSAMYFCASSDKGQGLKPQHFGDGTRLSIL.

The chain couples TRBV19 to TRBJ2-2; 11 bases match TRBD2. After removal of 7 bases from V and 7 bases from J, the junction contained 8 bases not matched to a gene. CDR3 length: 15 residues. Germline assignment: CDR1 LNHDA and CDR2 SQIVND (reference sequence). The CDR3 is CASTPTSGSSGELFF. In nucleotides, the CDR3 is TGTGCCAGTACCCCAACTAGCGGGAGTAGCGGGGAGCTGTTTTTT. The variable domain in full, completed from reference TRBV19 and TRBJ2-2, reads DGGITQSPKYLFRKEGQNVTLSCEQNLNHDAMYWYRQDPGQGLRLIYYSQIVNDFQKGDIAEGYSVSREKKESFPLTVTSAQKNPTAFYLCASTPTSGSSGELFFGEGSRLTVL.

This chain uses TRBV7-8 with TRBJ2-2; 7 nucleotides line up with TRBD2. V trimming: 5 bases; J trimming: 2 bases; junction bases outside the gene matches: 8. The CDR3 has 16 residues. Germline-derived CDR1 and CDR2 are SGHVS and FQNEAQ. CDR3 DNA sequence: TGTGCCAGCAGCCTCAACGGGGGGATAAACACCGGGGAGCTGTTTTTT. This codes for CASSLNGGINTGELFF.

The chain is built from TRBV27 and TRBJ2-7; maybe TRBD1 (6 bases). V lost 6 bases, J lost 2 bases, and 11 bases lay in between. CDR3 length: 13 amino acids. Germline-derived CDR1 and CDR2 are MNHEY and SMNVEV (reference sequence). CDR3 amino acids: CASRNRATYEQYF. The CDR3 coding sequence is TGTGCCAGCAGAAACAGGGCAACCTACGAGCAGTACTTC.

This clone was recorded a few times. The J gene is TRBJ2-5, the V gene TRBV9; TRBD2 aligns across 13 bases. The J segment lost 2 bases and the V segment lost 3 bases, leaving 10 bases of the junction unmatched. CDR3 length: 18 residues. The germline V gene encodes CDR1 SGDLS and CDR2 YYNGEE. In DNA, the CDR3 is TGTGCCAGCAGCGGCAACCCGGGACTAGCGGGGCCGCAAGAGACCCAGTACTTC. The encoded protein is CASSGNPGLAGPQETQYF.

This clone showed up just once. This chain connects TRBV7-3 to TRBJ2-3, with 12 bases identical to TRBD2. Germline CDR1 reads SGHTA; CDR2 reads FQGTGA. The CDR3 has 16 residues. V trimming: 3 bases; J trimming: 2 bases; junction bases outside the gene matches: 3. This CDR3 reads CASSLLAGGNTDTQYF. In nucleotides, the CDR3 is TGTGCCAGCAGCTTGCTAGCGGGAGGGAACACAGATACGCAGTATTTT.

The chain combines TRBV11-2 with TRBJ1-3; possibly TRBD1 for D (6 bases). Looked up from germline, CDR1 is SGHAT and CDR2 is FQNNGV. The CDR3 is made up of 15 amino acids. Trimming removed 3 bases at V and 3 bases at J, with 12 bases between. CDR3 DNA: TGTGCCAGCAGCTTGGTGAGGGGGTATGGAAACACCATATATTTT. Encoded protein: CASSLVRGYGNTIYF.

DNA of the CDR3: TGTGCCAGCACCCCAGCCCCCAGGGCCCAGTACTTC. Protein product: CASTPAPRAQYF. The V and J genes are TRBV6-6 and TRBJ2-5; weak D call: TRBD1 (5 bases). V lost 7 bases and J 9 bases, leaving 15 bases between the germline ends. This CDR3 is built from 12 residues. Germline V gene sequence: CDR1 MNHNY, CDR2 SVGAGI (reference sequence).